The 19 T cell receptor beta chains below all came from one sample that was sequenced in a study of blood T cell repertoires in COVID-19. Clones were sequenced by immunoSEQ multiplex PCR, and TCRdb holds only the in-frame ones, with some missing. This table holds under 400,000 clones, around 90% found once. The sample comprised peripheral blood. Source of these receptors: a man between 18 and 29 years old with active or convalescent COVID-19.

The chain couples TRBV6-5 to TRBJ2-7; D call uncertain. CDR1 is MNHEY, CDR2 SVGAGI, per germline. CDR3 size: 12 residues. V was pared by 5 bases and J by 2 bases, with 7 bases between. The CDR3 spells CASSTSTYEQYF. CDR3 DNA: TGTGCCAGCAGTACGAGTACCTACGAGCAGTACTTC.

J is TRBJ2-3 and V is TRBV7-3; no firm D call. The germline V gene encodes CDR1 SGHTA and CDR2 FQGTGA. This CDR3 spans 13 amino acids. The V gene lost 1 base and the J gene lost 5 bases, with 7 bases spanning the gap. The CDR3 is CASSLMAGDTQYF. CDR3 DNA: TGTGCCAGCAGCTTAATGGCAGGAGATACGCAGTATTTT.

The chain links TRBV28 to TRBJ2-7; D is perhaps TRBD2 (5 bases). This CDR3 has 13 residues. V lost 7 bases, J lost 0 bases, and 10 bases lay in between. Per germline, CDR1 MDHEN and CDR2 SYDVKM. CDR3: CASMRVPSYEQYF. For the CDR3, the DNA is TGTGCCAGCATGCGGGTACCCTCCTACGAGCAGTACTTC.

This chain links TRBV7-9 with TRBJ2-5, with a tentative D call TRBD2 (6 bases). Trimming cost V 3 bases and J 4 bases, with 12 bases left between them. Germline assignment: CDR1 SEHNR and CDR2 FQNEAQ (reference sequence). The CDR3 length is 14 residues. The CDR3 loop reads CASSFLGGGETQYF. The CDR3 DNA reads as TGTGCCAGCAGCTTCCTCGGGGGAGGAGAGACCCAGTACTTC. Complete variable domain (other parts from reference TRBV7-9 and TRBJ2-5): DTGVSQNPRHKITKRGQNVTFRCDPISEHNRLYWYRQTLGQGPEFLTYFQNEAQLEKSRLLSDRFSAERPKGSFSTLEIQRTEQGDSAMYLCASSFLGGGETQYFGPGTRLLVL.

This sequence joins TRBV28 and TRBJ1-1; 8 nucleotides match TRBD1. This CDR3 has 14 amino acids. The trim removed 5 bases at V and 5 bases at J, leaving 7 bases unmatched. Germline values: CDR1 MDHEN, CDR2 SYDVKM. CDR3 in amino acids: CASSQDRGGTEAFF. The DNA of the CDR3 is TGTGCCAGCAGTCAAGACAGGGGTGGGACTGAAGCTTTCTTT. Complete variable domain (other parts from reference TRBV28 and TRBJ1-1): DVKVTQSSRYLVKRTGEKVFLECVQDMDHENMFWYRQDPGLGLRLIYFSYDVKMKEKGDIPEGYSVSREKKERFSLILESASTNQTSMYLCASSQDRGGTEAFFGQGTRLTVV.

The V and J genes are TRBV3-1 (or the pseudogene TRBV3-2) and TRBJ2-1; D gene uncertain. CDR1 LGHDT and CDR2 YNNKEL come from the germline V gene (reference sequence). Deletions cut 2 bases from V and 5 bases from J, with 7 bases between. The CDR3 has 13 residues. The CDR3 sequence is CASSQLPNNEQFF. The CDR3 coding sequence is TGTGCCAGCAGCCAACTACCAAACAATGAGCAGTTCTTC.

V and J are TRBV28 and TRBJ1-1, with no clear D. CDR1 and CDR2 (germline): MDHEN, SYDVKM. The CDR3 loop spans 12 amino acids. Trimming cost V 3 bases and J 1 base, with 3 bases left between them. For the CDR3, the DNA is TGTGCCAGCAGTTTCAGGAACACTGAAGCTTTCTTT. Translation: CASSFRNTEAFF. The full variable domain, completed using reference TRBV28 and TRBJ1-1, is DVKVTQSSRYLVKRTGEKVFLECVQDMDHENMFWYRQDPGLGLRLIYFSYDVKMKEKGDIPEGYSVSREKKERFSLILESASTNQTSMYLCASSFRNTEAFFGQGTRLTVV.

The chain recombines TRBV18 with TRBJ1-5; TRBD1 matches 10 bases. The CDR3 covers 16 residues. In germline, CDR1 is KGHSH, CDR2 LQKENI. V trimming: 4 bases; J trimming: 0 bases; junction bases outside the gene matches: 3. In nucleotides, the CDR3 is TGTGCCAGCTCACGAGGGACAGGGGATAGCAATCAGCCCCAGCATTTT. Protein: CASSRGTGDSNQPQHF.

This clone was counted once. The chain uses TRBV11-2 and TRBJ1-5; 7 nucleotides line up with TRBD1. Per the germline V gene, CDR1 is SGHAT and CDR2 is FQNNGV. J lost 2 bases, V lost 6 bases, and 4 bases had no gene match. The CDR3 is 14 amino acids. CDR3: CASSRTGGNQPQHF. The CDR3 DNA sequence: TGTGCCAGCAGTCGAACAGGGGGCAATCAGCCCCAGCATTTT. Using reference TRBV11-2 and TRBJ1-5 for the parts outside the CDR3, the full variable domain is EAGVAQSPRYKIIEKRQSVAFWCNPISGHATLYWYQQILGQGPKLLIQFQNNGVVDDSQLPKDRFSAERLKGVDSTLKIQPAKLEDSAVYLCASSRTGGNQPQHFGDGTRLSIL.

The chain has TRBV6-5 and TRBJ2-1, with 7 positions matching TRBD2. J lost 8 bases, V lost 4 bases, and 14 bases had no gene match. The V gene's germline CDR1 is MNHEY and CDR2 SVGAGI. This CDR3 has 16 residues. In nucleotides, the CDR3 is TGTGCCAGCAGTTGGGGCGGGGGTATAATCCTCGATGAGCAGTTCTTC. Translation gives CASSWGGGIILDEQFF.

This clone was recorded once. V is TRBV12-3 or TRBV12-4 and J is TRBJ1-1, with D maybe TRBD1 (6 bases). The CDR3 consists of 13 residues. Trimming cost V 5 bases and J 6 bases, with 13 bases left between them. CDR3: CASSVTGLSEAFF. Written as DNA, the CDR3 is TGTGCCAGCAGTGTTACAGGGTTATCTGAAGCTTTCTTT.

This chain uses TRBV5-4 with TRBJ2-3, with D possibly being TRBD2 (7 bases). Trimming took 3 bases from V and 7 from J, leaving 15 bases between them. Germline values: CDR1 SGHNT, CDR2 YYREEE (reference sequence). The CDR3 has 14 amino acids. DNA of the CDR3: TGTGCCAGCAGCTGGTGGGGGGGCTCGAATACGCAGTATTTT. Residues: CASSWWGGSNTQYF.

The genes are TRBV7-2 and TRBJ1-5; 7 positions match TRBD1. Germline trimming cut 5 bases from V and 9 bases from J; bases unmatched to any gene: 10. Germline CDR1 and CDR2: SGHTA and FQGNSA. The CDR3 is made up of 14 amino acids. The CDR3 nucleotides are TGTGCCAGCAGCATTAGAGGACAGGATTCGCCCCAGCATTTT. Its protein is CASSIRGQDSPQHF.

V and J are TRBV7-2 and TRBJ2-7; possible D gene TRBD2, 5 bases. The V end lost 6 bases, the J end lost 0 bases, and 12 bases lay between the germline ends. Per the germline V gene, CDR1 is SGHTA and CDR2 is FQGNSA. This CDR3 region has 14 residues. In nucleotides, the CDR3 is TGTGCCAGCAGAAGGGAGCCTACCTCCTACGAGCAGTACTTC. Its translation is CASRREPTSYEQYF.

This clone was recorded once. Germline and junction disagree at one end, which may indicate a read error. The rearrangement links TRBV7-2 to TRBJ2-6; D is perhaps TRBD1 (5 bases). The germline V gene encodes CDR1 SGHTA and CDR2 FQGNSA. This CDR3 is 14 amino acids long. CDR3 coding DNA: TGTGCCAGCAGCTTAGCGTCTGGGGCCAACGTGCTGACTTTC. This translates into CASSLASGANVLTF.

Regarding this clone: Other DNA sequences within the sample encode an identical CDR3. This rearrangement joins TRBV2 to TRBJ2-1, with a tentative D call TRBD1 (6 bases). This CDR3 has 16 amino acids. The germline CDR1 and CDR2 sequences are SNHLY and FYNNEI. The germline V and J ends were trimmed by 2 bases and 0 bases, with 11 bases remaining between them. The CDR3 bases are TGTGCCAGCAGTGAATTAAGGGGGAGCTCCTACAATGAGCAGTTCTTC. It translates to CASSELRGSSYNEQFF.

The chain has TRBV2 and TRBJ2-1; a possible D gene is TRBD2 (6 bases). The length of the CDR3 is 13 residues. The germline V and J ends were trimmed by 8 bases and 6 bases, with 14 bases remaining between them. The V gene's germline CDR1 is SNHLY and CDR2 FYNNEI. The CDR3, as DNA: TGTGCCAGCGCGAGGGGCGGGGCCAATGAGCAGTTCTTC. This encodes CASARGGANEQFF.

The rearrangement joins TRBV4-1 to TRBJ1-1; D is undetermined. The V end lost 1 base, the J end lost 0 bases, and 9 bases lay between the germline ends. Germline V CDR1 and CDR2: MGHRA, YSYEKL. The CDR3 consists of 15 residues. The CDR3 protein is CASSQGPEMNTEAFF. Written as DNA, the CDR3 is TGCGCCAGCAGCCAAGGGCCAGAAATGAACACTGAAGCTTTCTTT.

The chain couples TRBV19 to TRBJ1-5; 10 bases fit TRBD1. Germline V gene sequence: CDR1 LNHDA, CDR2 SQIVND (reference sequence). CDR3 size: 15 residues. Unmatched junction bases numbered 7, after V lost 7 bases and J lost 4 bases. The CDR3 here is CASTPGQGRNQPQHF. The CDR3 DNA follows: TGTGCCAGTACCCCGGGACAGGGGCGAAATCAGCCCCAGCATTTT. The whole variable domain, remainder taken from reference TRBV19 and TRBJ1-5, is DGGITQSPKYLFRKEGQNVTLSCEQNLNHDAMYWYRQDPGQGLRLIYYSQIVNDFQKGDIAEGYSVSREKKESFPLTVTSAQKNPTAFYLCASTPGQGRNQPQHFGDGTRLSIL.